One sample yielded the 22 T cell receptor beta chains listed below, sequenced in a study of memory CD4+ T cells and cytomegalovirus serostatus (dated by TCRdb to the late 2010s). Single viable CD3+CD4+CD8-CD45RO+ cells were sorted as memory CD4+ T cells on a FACSAria II. The library was made by the immunoSEQ multiplex PCR assay. TCRdb stores this immuneACCESS table with in-frame sequences only. Part of the clones is absent; in the studies checked, under half of the shortfall reflects unresolved V genes, and no reason is known for the rest. The table for this sample lists about 61,000 clones; 60% to 85% of them were counted only once. The ten top clones hold around 0.53% of the sample. Material for sequencing was memory CD4+ T cells from blood. The receptors come from an adult in good health and CMV-seronegative. Some clones in this sample may be carry-over from other donors' samples.

The chain uses TRBV19 and TRBJ1-5; D is unresolved. The length of the CDR3 is 13 residues. Trimming cost V 3 bases and J 7 bases, with 10 bases left between them. The germline gives CDR1 LNHDA, CDR2 SQIVND (reference sequence). This chain's CDR3 is CASSMRVGQPQHF. Here the CDR3 DNA reads TGTGCCAGTAGTATGAGGGTCGGGCAGCCCCAGCATTTT.

This chain's CDR3 is CASSLAPLTPGIGTGELFF. The CDR3 DNA sequence: TGTGCCAGCAGCTTGGCCCCACTTACCCCAGGGATAGGTACCGGGGAGCTGTTTTTT. This chain connects TRBV5-5 to TRBJ2-2; weak D call: TRBD1 (5 bases). Germline loops: CDR1 SGHKS, CDR2 YYEKEE (reference sequence). The CDR3 loop spans 19 amino acids. V lost 0 bases, J lost 5 bases, and 23 bases lay in between.

This rearrangement joins TRBV9 to TRBJ1-2, with D maybe TRBD1 (5 bases). CDR3 length: 14 residues. CDR1 is SGDLS, CDR2 YYNGEE, per germline. V shed 3 bases and J shed 6 bases, with 15 bases lying between them. The DNA of the CDR3 is TGTGCCAGCAGCGCGAGTACAGGCTCTAATGGCTACACCTTC. This gives the protein CASSASTGSNGYTF.

The V call is TRBV10-3, the J call TRBJ1-2; 7 nucleotides agree with TRBD1. The length of the CDR3 is 16 residues. Germline V gene sequence: CDR1 ENHRY, CDR2 SYGVKD. V lost 8 bases to trimming and J lost 6 bases; unmatched junction nucleotides: 18. The CDR3 nucleotides read TGTGCCATCCTCCGGGACAGCGATTACACGAGGAATGGCTACACCTTC. Translation: CAILRDSDYTRNGYTF.

This clone was seen only once. The gene calls are TRBV2 and TRBJ2-7, with TRBD2 identical over 13 bases. The V gene end was trimmed by 4 bases and the J gene end by 2 bases; junction bases not matched to a gene: 2. This CDR3 comprises 15 residues. CDR1 is SNHLY and CDR2 is FYNNEI in the germline V gene. The CDR3 DNA follows: TGTGCCAGCAGTGGGACTAGCGGGGGAACCTACGAGCAGTACTTC. This codes for CASSGTSGGTYEQYF.

This chain uses TRBV18 with TRBJ2-1; 10 bases match TRBD2. CDR1 and CDR2 from the germline V gene are KGHSH and LQKENI. The CDR3 runs to 18 residues. V was clipped by 1 base and J by 4 bases; unmatched bases: 10. CDR3 sequence reads: CASSPRISGGNLYNEQFF. The CDR3 bases are TGTGCCAGCTCACCACGAATTAGCGGGGGGAATTTGTACAATGAGCAGTTCTTC.

V usage is TRBV28 and J usage is TRBJ1-5; D is uncertain. The CDR3 contains 17 residues. The V gene's germline CDR1 is MDHEN and CDR2 SYDVKM. Trimming took 3 bases from V and 0 from J, leaving 15 bases between them. The CDR3 spells CASSFDGRKYSNQPQHF. The CDR3 region has the DNA TGTGCCAGCAGTTTTGACGGGAGGAAATATAGCAATCAGCCCCAGCATTTT.

This clone has a handful of counts. This sequence joins TRBV18 and TRBJ1-1; tentatively, D is TRBD1 (6 bases). CDR3 length: 13 amino acids. The germline CDR1 and CDR2 sequences are KGHSH and LQKENI. V was shortened by 6 bases and J by 2 bases, with 10 bases between the two germline ends. CDR3 sequence reads: CASSEGGNTEAFF. The CDR3 DNA is TGTGCCAGCTCCGAGGGGGGAAACACTGAAGCTTTCTTT. Drawing the rest from reference TRBV18 and TRBJ1-1, the complete variable domain is NAGVMQNPRHLVRRRGQEARLRCSPMKGHSHVYWYRQLPEEGLKFMVYLQKENIIDESGMPKERFSAEFPKEGPSILRIQQVVRGDSAAYFCASSEGGNTEAFFGQGTRLTVV.

The rearrangement links TRBV7-2 to TRBJ2-7; 7 nucleotides agree with TRBD2. The CDR3 runs to 14 residues. The ends lost 5 bases at V and 1 base at J; junction bases unmatched: 5. Germline loops: CDR1 SGHTA, CDR2 FQGNSA. CDR3 protein: CASSLERESYEQYF. CDR3 coding DNA: TGTGCCAGCAGCCTCGAGCGGGAATCCTACGAGCAGTACTTC.

The J gene is TRBJ2-2, the V gene TRBV7-2; TRBD1 aligns across 11 bases. The CDR3 runs to 18 residues. The J segment lost 2 bases and the V segment lost 5 bases, leaving 10 bases of the junction unmatched. Germline CDR1 reads SGHTA; CDR2 reads FQGNSA. In nucleotides, the CDR3 is TGTGCCAGCAGCCCTAGCCCTGGGACAGGGGGAAACACCGGGGAGCTGTTTTTT. Its protein is CASSPSPGTGGNTGELFF.

The V gene is TRBV27, the J gene TRBJ1-2; D is unresolved. Germline CDR1 MNHEY, CDR2 SMNVEV (reference sequence). The CDR3 is made up of 15 amino acids. V was clipped by 2 bases and J by 0 bases, with 10 bases between them. CDR3 residues: CASSLNGGSNYGYTF. The CDR3 DNA follows: TGTGCCAGCAGTTTAAATGGAGGGTCTAACTATGGCTACACCTTC.

The CDR3 nucleotides read TGTGCTAGTGGCCCATGGACAGAGACCTACGAGCAGTACTTC. This codes for CASGPWTETYEQYF. The gene calls are TRBV12-5 and TRBJ2-7, with a tentative D call TRBD1 (6 bases). Trimming removed 6 bases from V and 2 bases from J, with 14 bases in between. The CDR3 loop spans 14 amino acids. The germline CDR1 and CDR2 sequences are LGHNT and FRNRAP.

In this sample, this clone turned up a few times. The chain has TRBV15 and TRBJ2-5; perhaps TRBD2 as D (7 bases). The V and J ends lost 0 bases and 5 bases respectively, with 13 bases between them. The CDR3 sequence is 15 residues long. Per germline, CDR1 LNHNV and CDR2 YYDKDF (reference sequence). In nucleotides, the CDR3 is TGTGCCACCAGCAGAGATCGGGCGGGGGCGGAGACCCAGTACTTC. Amino acids: CATSRDRAGAETQYF.

The V and J genes are TRBV5-1 and TRBJ2-7, with 7 nucleotides matching TRBD2. The CDR3 extends over 14 amino acids. Germline assignment: CDR1 SGHRS and CDR2 YFSETQ. V dropped 1 base and J dropped 0; count of bases not matched to a gene: 1. The CDR3 spells CASSLSGNSYEQYF. For the CDR3, the DNA is TGCGCCAGCAGCTTGAGCGGGAACTCCTACGAGCAGTACTTC.

The chain combines TRBV7-6 with TRBJ2-1; perhaps TRBD2 as D (6 bases). This CDR3 is 15 amino acids long. The germline CDR1 and CDR2 sequences are SGHVS and FNYEAQ. V was clipped by 1 base and J by 4 bases, with 11 bases between them. CDR3 in DNA: TGTGCCAGCAGCTTAGACACAAGCGGGTACAATGAGCAGTTCTTC. Its translation is CASSLDTSGYNEQFF.

The chain is built from TRBV6-5 and TRBJ2-7, with D unclear. Trimming took off 6 bases at V and 4 bases at J, with 13 bases between the two ends. Germline CDR1 and CDR2: MNHEY and SVGAGI. The length of the CDR3 is 13 residues. CDR3 loop: CASRPPGVYEQYF. The DNA for the CDR3 is TGTGCCAGCAGACCCCCGGGCGTTTACGAGCAGTACTTC.

A single count supports this clone. The gene calls are TRBV28 and TRBJ2-3; D may be TRBD1 (6 bases). V dropped 5 bases and J dropped 3 bases, with 6 bases sitting between them. The germline V gene has CDR1 MDHEN and CDR2 SYDVKM. The CDR3 sequence is 12 residues long. The CDR3 reads CASSQGTDTQYF. CDR3 coding DNA: TGTGCCAGCAGTCAGGGGACAGATACGCAGTATTTT.

This chain's CDR3 is CASSVVGGGGYTF. The CDR3 coding sequence is TGTGCCAGCAGCGTAGTCGGGGGGGGTGGCTACACCTTC. V is TRBV9 and J is TRBJ1-2; tentatively, D is TRBD1 (5 bases). Trimming shortened V by 0 bases and J by 7 bases, and 10 bases separated the two germline ends. The germline V gene has CDR1 SGDLS and CDR2 YYNGEE. This CDR3 comprises 13 residues.

The V and J genes are TRBV7-9 and TRBJ2-5; D unresolved. Germline lookup yields CDR1 SEHNR and CDR2 FQNEAQ (reference sequence). The CDR3 has 12 residues. The V end was cut by 5 bases, the J end by 6 bases, with 10 bases between. CDR3 loop: CASSQIVQTQYF. In nucleotides, the CDR3 is TGTGCCAGCAGCCAAATTGTGCAGACCCAGTACTTC.

This clone was counted only a few times. V gene TRBV7-9 combines with J gene TRBJ2-3, with TRBD2 matching 13 bases. V gave up 5 bases and J gave up 6 bases; unmatched junction bases: 11. Germline lookup yields CDR1 SEHNR and CDR2 FQNEAQ (reference sequence). This CDR3 spans 17 amino acids. In DNA, the CDR3 is TGTGCCAGCAGCCCGTGGACTAGCGGGAGCGTTTGGGATACGCAGTATTTT. Encoded protein: CASSPWTSGSVWDTQYF.

The chain links TRBV29-1 to TRBJ2-3; the match to TRBD1 covers 9 bases. J lost 2 bases, V lost 6 bases, and 6 bases had no gene match. The CDR3 loop spans 14 amino acids. Germline V gene lookup returns CDR1 SQVTM and CDR2 ANQGSEA. CDR3 protein: CSVNIQGATDTQYF. The CDR3 bases are TGCAGCGTCAACATACAGGGGGCCACAGATACGCAGTATTTT.

The rearrangement joins TRBV7-2 to TRBJ2-5; D gene uncertain. V dropped 3 bases and J dropped 4 bases, with 12 bases sitting between them. CDR1 and CDR2 from the germline V gene are SGHTA and FQGNSA. The CDR3 sequence is 14 residues long. The CDR3 DNA reads TGTGCCAGCAGCTTTCAACCGACGGGAGAGACCCAGTACTTC. It encodes CASSFQPTGETQYF.